The rows below give T cell receptor beta chains drawn from one sample of a study of T cells expressing NK-cell markers. TCRdb reprocessed the 5' RACE reads, keeping one entry per CDR3 protein, no DNA. The data show fewer than 400,000 distinct CDR3 sequences, and the top ten clones hold about 10%. The sample comprised blood T cells: a sorted CD56 or NKG2C T cell subset, CD4+ or CD8+ T cells, or bulk PBMC T cells (not recorded which). The source is a woman aged 50 to 65 in good health. Both conserved end residues are part of each CDR3.

V gene	J gene	CDR3 protein
TRBV27	TRBJ2-3	CASTLFSGNTDTQYF
TRBV27	TRBJ1-5	CASSLGRGQPQHF
TRBV7-2	TRBJ2-2	CASRIGSGGVSIGELFF
TRBV5-1	TRBJ2-3	CASSLVARRHIPTDTQYF
TRBV5-1	TRBJ1-2	CASSQGQGAWYGYTF
TRBV11-3	TRBJ2-2	CASRDMTVNTGELFF
TRBV28	TRBJ2-5	CASSFEVQETQYF
TRBV7-9	TRBJ1-1	CASRSVQGSRNTEAFF
TRBV24-1	TRBJ2-1	CATSKRTDNEQFF
TRBV20-1	TRBJ2-5	CSGVVGQETQYF
TRBV2	TRBJ2-3	CASRALAGGSAQYF
TRBV15	TRBJ2-1	CATSRDRSSSTQFF
TRBV29-1	TRBJ2-1	CSVYGQTYNEQFF
TRBV12-5	TRBJ2-1	CASGLTGTSGKRAFF
TRBV7-2	TRBJ2-3	CASSFLGGDTQYF
TRBV20-1	TRBJ2-1	CSAIVASRSPGEQFF
TRBV27	TRBJ2-1	CASRGWVRGVGEQFF
TRBV21-1	TRBJ2-4	CASRTGTLVAKNIQYF
TRBV20-1	TRBJ2-7	CSARVGFGEQYF
TRBV12-3/TRBV12-4	TRBJ2-3	CASSLWGGTTDTQYF
TRBV27	TRBJ1-6	CASRYVSYNSPLHF
TRBV5-1	TRBJ1-1	CASTDPNEDTEAFF
TRBV4-1	TRBJ2-3	CASSLTLANTQYF
TRBV4-2	TRBJ2-2	CASSQPDRGLVGTGELFF
TRBV5-1	TRBJ1-2	CASSEDSTYGYTF
TRBV5-1	TRBJ2-5	CASSQLARGGFETQYF
TRBV5-1	TRBJ2-3	CASSPDHTDTQYF
TRBV21-1	TRBJ2-1	CASSNGLPSRNEQFF
TRBV3-1	TRBJ1-5	CASSPMSGVNQPQHF
TRBV6-1	TRBJ2-6	CASSAWPGVANVLTF
TRBV4-1	TRBJ2-2	CASSQVGNTGELFF
TRBV29-1	TRBJ1-2	CSVVGGLYGYTF
TRBV20-1	TRBJ2-3	CSARDGGEMVDTQYF
TRBV5-1	TRBJ2-1	CASSAVDGRGYNEQFF
TRBV12-3/TRBV12-4	TRBJ2-2	CASKIANTGELFF
TRBV24-1	TRBJ2-1	CATSDPTTSPGQFF
TRBV2	TRBJ1-4	CASSRRPPAATNEKLFF
TRBV25-1	TRBJ2-5	CATTAPYRETQYF
TRBV9	TRBJ2-7	CASSEPSDEQYF
TRBV29-1	TRBJ2-5	CSASQGETQYF
TRBV18	TRBJ2-7	CASSPYTSPLQNEQYF
TRBV24-1	TRBJ2-1	CATSVGLAHNNEQFF
TRBV2	TRBJ2-7	CASSEISGNSYEQYF
TRBV20-1	TRBJ1-3	CSARANLGITIYF
TRBV5-5	TRBJ1-2	CASSFLPFGNYGYTF
TRBV10-2	TRBJ1-4	CASSGNEKLFF
TRBV20-1	TRBJ2-1	CSALAGGPMNEQFF
TRBV5-6	TRBJ1-2	CASRFRGTRYGYTF
TRBV7-2	TRBJ2-3	CASSPWTGASTDTQYF
TRBV6-6	TRBJ2-2	CASKAGVDTGELFF
TRBV30	TRBJ2-6	CAWSWGLRSGANVLTF
TRBV5-6	TRBJ1-2	CASSVVGQYGYTF
TRBV25-1	TRBJ2-2	CASSELRSGELFF
TRBV5-5	TRBJ2-3	CASSPGAFDTQYF
TRBV12-3/TRBV12-4	TRBJ2-5	CASSPTGTKETQYF
TRBV6-6	TRBJ1-6	CASSYSRSGTPSIPLHF
TRBV6-1	TRBJ1-5	CASSEGGGQPQHF
TRBV7-7	TRBJ2-3	CASSFDTSADTQYF
TRBV6-5	TRBJ1-1	CASRGAQGGTEAFF